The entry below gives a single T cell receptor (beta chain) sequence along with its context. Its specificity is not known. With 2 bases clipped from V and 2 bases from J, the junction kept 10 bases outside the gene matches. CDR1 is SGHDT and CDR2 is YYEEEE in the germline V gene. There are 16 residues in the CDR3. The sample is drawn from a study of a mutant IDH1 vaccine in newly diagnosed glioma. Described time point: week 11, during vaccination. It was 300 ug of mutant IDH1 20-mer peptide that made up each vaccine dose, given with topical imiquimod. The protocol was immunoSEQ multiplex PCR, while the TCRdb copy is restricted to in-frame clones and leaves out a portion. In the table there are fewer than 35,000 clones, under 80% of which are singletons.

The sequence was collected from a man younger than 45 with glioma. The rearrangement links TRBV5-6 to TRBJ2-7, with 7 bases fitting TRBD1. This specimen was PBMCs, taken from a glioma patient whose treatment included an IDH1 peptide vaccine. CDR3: CASSFLGQARPYEQYF. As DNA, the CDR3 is TGTGCCAGCAGCTTTCTCGGACAGGCTCGCCCCTACGAGCAGTACTTC.